This TCR beta chain was obtained from a study of vaccination effects on CD4 cells after COVID-19. Details on this clone: Antigen: not known.

Antigen-specific CD4+ T cells were expanded (with viral peptide pools) by the ViraFEST assay ahead of sequencing. CD4+ T cell isolation took place after 10 days of culture. Participants each got two BNT162b2 or mRNA-1273 vaccine doses. Half the medium was swapped for IL-2 medium on days 3 and 7. Trimming removed 3 bases from V and 4 bases from J; junction bases left unmatched: 9. Germline V gene data show CDR1 as LNHDA and CDR2 as SQIVND (reference sequence). The CDR3 has 16 residues. The assay was immunoSEQ multiplex PCR, and TCRdb's table has in-frame clones only and misses some. Here the sample spans approximately 29,000 clones, more than 60% being singletons.

The sequencing used CD4+ T cells from PBMCs cultured with HCoV-NL63 spike peptides, collected after COVID-19 vaccination. The rearrangement joins TRBV19 to TRBJ1-5, with 7 bases aligning to TRBD1. The clonotype originates from a human donor who received a COVID-19 vaccine. The CDR3 is CASSIVRGGANQPQHF. Here the CDR3 DNA reads TGTGCCAGTAGTATCGTTAGAGGGGGCGCGAATCAGCCCCAGCATTTT.